The 14 T cell receptor beta chains presented below share a single source sample, sequenced in a study of shared clonotypes between healthy human individuals. Sequenced by immunoSEQ multiplex PCR; TCRdb stores in-frame clones only, minus some. The sample records just over 2,000,000 clones, around 95% being singletons. The sample taken for sequencing was naive CD4+ T cells sorted from blood. The subset is: CD45RA+ positively selected. Receptors originate from a man aged 18 to 30 in good health.

To note about this clone: Other DNA sequences within the sample encode an identical CDR3. The J gene is TRBJ1-2, the V gene TRBV27; 7 nucleotides line up with TRBD1. V shed 6 bases, J shed 5 bases, and the junction held 3 bases outside the gene matches. Germline values: CDR1 MNHEY, CDR2 SMNVEV (reference sequence). The CDR3 runs to 12 residues. The CDR3 DNA reads as TGTGCCAGCAGGACAGGGCCATATGGCTACACCTTC. It codes for CASRTGPYGYTF.

The rearrangement links TRBV28 to TRBJ2-2; D may correspond to TRBD1 or TRBD2 (6 bases each). The CDR3 extends over 15 amino acids. The ends were cut back, 7 bases at V and 1 base at J, with 13 bases in the middle. Germline CDR1 is MDHEN and CDR2 is SYDVKM. The CDR3 DNA is TGTGCCAGCACCCTAGGGGGGCAGAACACCGGGGAGCTGTTTTTT. Translated, it gives CASTLGGQNTGELFF.

The chain uses TRBV11-2 and TRBJ2-1, with TRBD1 matching 7 bases. Trimming removed 8 bases from V and 3 bases from J; junction bases left unmatched: 10. Per the germline V gene, CDR1 is SGHAT and CDR2 is FQNNGV. The CDR3 sequence is 15 residues long. The CDR3 nucleotides are TGTGCCAGCGTCCCCTCCGGGACAGTCTACAATGAGCAGTTCTTC. The encoded protein is CASVPSGTVYNEQFF.

Worth noting for this clone: The sample carries other DNA sequences with the same CDR3. The chain uses TRBV2 and TRBJ2-2, with TRBD1 matching 11 bases. The J segment lost 5 bases and the V segment lost 6 bases, leaving 2 bases of the junction unmatched. The CDR3 consists of 14 residues. Per germline, CDR1 SNHLY and CDR2 FYNNEI. The CDR3 sequence: CASRGQGVTGELFF. The DNA of the CDR3 is TGTGCCAGCAGGGGACAGGGGGTGACCGGGGAGCTGTTTTTT.

The rearrangement links TRBV7-2 to TRBJ1-3; D is perhaps TRBD1 (5 bases). The V and J ends lost 4 bases and 3 bases respectively, with 19 bases between them. Germline V gene sequence: CDR1 SGHTA, CDR2 FQGNSA. This CDR3 has 17 amino acids. This CDR3 is CASSSGGSALGGNTIYF. The CDR3 nucleotides are TGTGCCAGCAGCTCGGGGGGGTCGGCCCTCGGTGGAAACACCATATATTTT.

The chain carries TRBV19 and TRBJ2-2; D uncertain. This CDR3 comprises 15 residues. V gave up 5 bases and J gave up 7 bases, with 17 bases separating them. CDR1 is LNHDA and CDR2 is SQIVND in the germline V gene (reference sequence). The CDR3 DNA sequence: TGTGCCAGTAGTCGCGGTTCTGCATCGGGCGGGGAGCTGTTTTTT. Translated: CASSRGSASGGELFF.

The rearrangement joins TRBV9 to TRBJ2-1, with D uncertain. The CDR3 loop spans 15 amino acids. Trimming shortened V by 4 bases and J by 2 bases, and 13 bases separated the two germline ends. From germline, CDR1 is SGDLS and CDR2 YYNGEE. The CDR3 loop reads CASSLSRVAYNEQFF. The CDR3 bases are TGTGCCAGCAGCTTAAGCCGAGTCGCCTACAATGAGCAGTTCTTC. The full variable domain, with the rest looked up from reference TRBV9 and TRBJ2-1, is DSGVTQTPKHLITATGQRVTLRCSPRSGDLSVYWYQQSLDQGLQFLIQYYNGEERAKGNILERFSAQQFPDLHSELNLSSLELGDSALYFCASSLSRVAYNEQFFGPGTRLTVL.

In the case of this clone: A junction end diverges from the germline sequence, so it may reflect a read error. J is TRBJ1-6 and V is TRBV2; D remains ambiguous. The length of the CDR3 is 14 residues. Germline V CDR1 and CDR2: SNHLY, FYNNEI. CDR3 coding DNA: TGTGCCAGCCGTGAGGGAGGGAGTAATTCACCCCTCCACTTT. Protein sequence: CASREGGSNSPLHF.

The chain is built from TRBV11-2 and TRBJ2-2; no reliable D call. Germline assignment: CDR1 SGHAT and CDR2 FQNNGV. The CDR3 covers 12 residues. The ends were cut back, 0 bases at V and 9 bases at J, with 5 bases in the middle. In nucleotides, the CDR3 is TGTGCCAGCAGCTTAGATAGAAGGGAGCTGTTTTTT. Translated: CASSLDRRELFF. The full variable domain, in which reference TRBV11-2 and TRBJ2-2 provide the parts outside the CDR3, is EAGVAQSPRYKIIEKRQSVAFWCNPISGHATLYWYQQILGQGPKLLIQFQNNGVVDDSQLPKDRFSAERLKGVDSTLKIQPAKLEDSAVYLCASSLDRRELFFGEGSRLTVL.

V and J are TRBV6-1 and TRBJ2-6; the D gene could be TRBD1 or TRBD2 (6 bases each). Germline values: CDR1 MNHNS, CDR2 SASEGT. The CDR3 spans 15 residues. The V and J ends lost 7 bases and 0 bases respectively, with 10 bases between them. The CDR3 DNA follows: TGTGCCAGCACCGAGGGGGGCTCTGGGGCCAACGTCCTGACTTTC. This gives the protein CASTEGGSGANVLTF.

V usage is TRBV9 and J usage is TRBJ2-7; tentative D call: TRBD1 (6 bases). V lost 0 bases, J lost 9 bases, and 10 bases lay in between. The CDR3 spans 12 residues. In germline, CDR1 is SGDLS, CDR2 YYNGEE. The CDR3: CASSVGQGRQYF. CDR3 in DNA: TGTGCCAGCAGCGTAGGGCAGGGGAGGCAGTACTTC.

The genes are TRBV7-2 and TRBJ2-7; the match to TRBD1 covers 11 bases. The germline V gene has CDR1 SGHTA and CDR2 FQGNSA. The ends lost 5 bases at V and 6 bases at J; junction bases unmatched: 9. This CDR3 spans 15 amino acids. CDR3 bases: TGTGCCAGCAGCCCGATCGGGACAGGGGGTAGCGAGCAGTACTTC. This encodes CASSPIGTGGSEQYF.

A word on this clone: Other DNA sequences from this sample encode an identical CDR3 as well. The chain uses TRBV4-3 and TRBJ2-1; D might be TRBD2 (6 bases). This CDR3 contains 19 residues. Germline values: CDR1 LGHNA, CDR2 YSLEER. V gave up 3 bases and J gave up 4 bases, with 25 bases separating them. The CDR3 sequence is CASSQELLEPGRFYNEQFF. The CDR3 DNA follows: TGCGCCAGCAGCCAGGAACTTTTGGAGCCAGGGAGGTTTTACAATGAGCAGTTCTTC.

The chain employs TRBV5-4 and TRBJ2-7; TRBD2 aligns across 7 bases. The CDR3 spans 15 residues. V trimming: 4 bases; J trimming: 7 bases; junction bases outside the gene matches: 14. Per the germline V gene, CDR1 is SGHNT and CDR2 is YYREEE (reference sequence). CDR3: CASSPRASGPWEQYF. In DNA, the CDR3 is TGTGCCAGCAGCCCCCGGGCTAGCGGTCCTTGGGAGCAGTACTTC.